This T cell receptor (beta chain) was sequenced during a study of blood T cells in healthy people across ages. Germline V gives CDR1 SGHDN, CDR2 FVKESK. The CDR3 contains 14 residues. V shed 8 bases, J shed 1 base, and the junction held 6 bases outside the gene matches. Using a J-beta primer mix together with a sample-barcoded 5' primer, a second PCR was run for 7 to 11 cycles. TCRdb independently ran MiXCR on the 5' RACE reads; one entry per CDR3 protein. The sample consists of approximately 850,000 distinct CDR3 sequences, around two fifths of them appearing once. Source material: blood. This receptor was obtained from a man between 60 and 75 years old in good health. The rearrangement uses TRBV14 and TRBJ2-3, with 7 nucleotides matching TRBD1. This CDR3 reads CASGVRGRTDTQYF. The CDR3 nucleotides read TGTGCCAGCGGTGTTAGGGGGCGCACAGATACGCAGTATTTT.